This entry lists 32 T cell receptor beta chains sequenced from one sample in a study of T cell repertoires in cytomegalovirus infection. TCRdb fed the reads into MiXCR, producing one record per CDR3 protein. The sample records about 680,000 distinct CDR3 sequences, roughly a quarter being singletons. The sample taken for sequencing was CD8+ T cells from PBMCs. The source is a human donor in good health (CMV status not recorded). Some clones in this sample may be carry-over from other donors' samples.

The chain recombines TRBV7-9 with TRBJ2-1; maybe TRBD1 (5 bases). The CDR3 loop spans 16 amino acids. The germline CDR1 and CDR2 sequences are SEHNR and FQNEAQ (reference sequence). Trimming removed 0 bases from V and 3 bases from J, with 12 bases in between. Written as DNA, the CDR3 is TGTGCCAGCAGCTTAGCCCCTGCAGGGATCTACAATGAGCAGTTCTTC. The encoded protein is CASSLAPAGIYNEQFF.

The genes are TRBV29-1 and TRBJ2-1, with D uncertain. This CDR3 comprises 12 residues. Trimming removed 2 bases at V and 9 bases at J, with 11 bases between. Germline lookup yields CDR1 SQVTM and CDR2 ANQGSEA. The CDR3 reads CSVEYETIEQFF. CDR3 DNA: TGCAGCGTTGAATATGAGACAATTGAGCAGTTCTTC.

This clonotype has a count of ten or more. The V and J genes are TRBV19 and TRBJ2-2, with 8 bases fitting TRBD1. CDR3 length equals 16 residues. V lost 5 bases and J lost 2; bases outside the gene matches: 7. CDR1 and CDR2 (germline): LNHDA, SQIVND (reference sequence). The CDR3 region has the DNA TGTGCCAGTAGTGCCCTGACAGGGGCCAACACCGGGGAGCTGTTTTTT. Translating gives CASSALTGANTGELFF.

The CDR3 loop is CASSLIISGEAFF. The CDR3 DNA is TGTGCCAGCAGTTTAATTATTAGCGGGGAAGCTTTCTTT. This sequence joins TRBV28 and TRBJ1-1, with unresolved D. V was cut by 2 bases and J by 8 bases, with 12 bases left in between. CDR1 MDHEN and CDR2 SYDVKM come from the germline V gene. This CDR3 is built from 13 residues.

This clonotype has a handful of counts. The J gene is TRBJ1-1, the V gene TRBV28, with D possibly TRBD1 on 5 matching bases. This CDR3 has 12 amino acids. Trimming pared 3 bases from V and 7 bases from J, leaving 9 bases between. Germline CDR1 MDHEN, CDR2 SYDVKM. The CDR3 DNA sequence: TGTGCCAGCAGTTTGCCGGGACTTGAAGCTTTCTTT. Translating it yields CASSLPGLEAFF.

The chain uses TRBV6-6 and TRBJ1-4; D is possibly TRBD1 (6 bases). This CDR3 has 14 amino acids. CDR1 is MNHNY, CDR2 SVGAGI, per germline (reference sequence). The germline V and J ends were trimmed by 2 bases and 8 bases, with 12 bases remaining between them. The CDR3 loop is CASSYPGEGEKLFF. CDR3 DNA: TGTGCCAGCAGTTACCCAGGGGAAGGAGAAAAACTGTTTTTT.

In this sample, this clonotype turned up a few times. The CDR3 sequence: CASSSTSGTGDEKLFF. CDR3 in DNA: TGTGCCAGCAGCTCCACATCCGGGACAGGGGATGAAAAACTGTTTTTT. The chain is built from TRBV7-9 and TRBJ1-4; TRBD1 matches at 10 bases. V was pared by 4 bases and J by 6 bases, with 8 bases of the junction left unmatched. The CDR3 contains 16 residues. Per the germline V gene, CDR1 is SEHNR and CDR2 is FQNEAQ (reference sequence).

This clonotype was seen more than once but under ten times. The chain joins TRBV7-6 to TRBJ2-1; D remains unclear. The CDR3 has 12 amino acids. V dropped 1 base and J dropped 11 bases, with 9 bases sitting between them. In germline, CDR1 is SGHVS, CDR2 FNYEAQ. The DNA of the CDR3 is TGTGCCAGCAGCTTAGGAACAGATAAGCAGTTCTTC. Protein product: CASSLGTDKQFF.

This chain joins TRBV6-1 and TRBJ1-5, with 10 positions matching TRBD1. The CDR3 has 15 amino acids. Germline V lookup: CDR1 MNHNS, CDR2 SASEGT. J lost 8 bases, V lost 5 bases, and 9 bases had no gene match. The CDR3 DNA reads TGTGCCAGCAGTTGGCTAGACAGGGGGCAAAAGCCCCAGCATTTT. This translates into CASSWLDRGQKPQHF.

V and J are TRBV2 and TRBJ2-6, with 8 positions matching TRBD1. The CDR3 has 17 residues. Germline CDR1 and CDR2: SNHLY and FYNNEI. Germline trimming cut 3 bases from V and 0 bases from J; bases unmatched to any gene: 4. CDR3 region: CASSDGQGASGANVLTF. CDR3 nucleotide sequence: TGTGCCAGCAGTGATGGACAGGGTGCCTCTGGGGCCAACGTCCTGACTTTC.

This clonotype has only a few counts. This chain uses TRBV28 with TRBJ1-6; D remains ambiguous. Germline V gene data show CDR1 as MDHEN and CDR2 as SYDVKM. The length of the CDR3 is 16 residues. V was trimmed by 6 bases and J by 5 bases, leaving 17 bases between them. DNA of the CDR3: TGTGCCAGCAGCCTCGGTGGAGGACTCGATAATTCACCCCTCCACTTT. Its protein product is CASSLGGGLDNSPLHF.

The chain employs TRBV20-1 and TRBJ2-7; the D gene is possibly TRBD2 (6 bases). Germline CDR1 reads DFQATT; CDR2 reads SNEGSKA (reference sequence). The CDR3 loop spans 15 amino acids. The V end lost 1 base, the J end lost 4 bases, and 17 bases lay between the germline ends. The CDR3 DNA reads as TGCAGTGCTAGAGGAGCGGGCAGGAGCCTTTACGAGCAGTACGTC. Residues: CSARGAGRSLYEQYV.

This clonotype was recorded at least ten times. V and J are TRBV5-5 and TRBJ1-2; the D is unclear. Germline CDR1 is SGHKS and CDR2 is YYEKEE (reference sequence). The CDR3 length is 18 residues. Trimming pared 4 bases from V and 2 bases from J, leaving 24 bases between. For the CDR3, the DNA is TGTGCCAGCAGCCTCAAAGACGGGGAGAGCGAAGCGAACTATGGCTACACCTTC. It is translated as CASSLKDGESEANYGYTF.

This clonotype was detected ten times or more. J is TRBJ1-1 and V is TRBV6-1; D is unclear. CDR3 length equals 11 residues. Germline V gene lookup returns CDR1 MNHNS and CDR2 SASEGT. The ends were cut back, 4 bases at V and 3 bases at J, with 3 bases in the middle. The CDR3 nucleotides read TGTGCCAGCAGTGTGTACACTGAAGCTTTCTTT. Its protein product is CASSVYTEAFF.

The chain has TRBV28 and TRBJ2-6; no reliable D call. The CDR3 loop spans 15 amino acids. Germline loops: CDR1 MDHEN, CDR2 SYDVKM. The germline V and J ends were trimmed by 4 bases and 1 base, with 8 bases remaining between them. The CDR3 protein is CASSSPQSGANVLTF. The CDR3 DNA reads TGTGCCAGCAGTTCGCCACAGTCTGGGGCCAACGTCCTGACTTTC.

This clonotype was picked up a small number of times. The CDR3 DNA reads TGCAGCGTCGTAGGACAGGGGCGGGGATATGGGGAGCAGTACTTC. It specifies CSVVGQGRGYGEQYF. The V call is TRBV29-1, the J call TRBJ2-7; 9 bases agree with TRBD1. The germline V gene encodes CDR1 SQVTM and CDR2 ANQGSEA. CDR3 length: 15 residues. J gave up 7 bases and V 6 bases, and 16 bases lay outside the gene matches.

This clonotype was observed a few times. V usage is TRBV12-3 or TRBV12-4 and J usage is TRBJ2-2; the D gene could be TRBD1 or TRBD2 (5 bases each). Trimming took 6 bases from V and 0 from J, leaving 14 bases between them. This CDR3 is built from 16 residues. The CDR3 DNA sequence: TGTGCCAGCAGGGGGGTCGGCGGCACGAACACCGGGGAGCTGTTTTTT. This encodes CASRGVGGTNTGELFF.

V gene TRBV4-1 combines with J gene TRBJ1-2; D is uncertain. Between the trimmed V and J ends, which lost 1 base and 4 bases, there was a span of 10 bases. This CDR3 spans 14 amino acids. Germline V lookup: CDR1 MGHRA, CDR2 YSYEKL. The CDR3 bases are TGCGCCAGCAGCCAAGGGTTCGCTTCCTATGGCTACACCTTC. Encoded protein: CASSQGFASYGYTF.

This clonotype was detected ten times or more. The rearrangement uses TRBV12-3 or TRBV12-4 and TRBJ2-1, with 12 bases identical to TRBD2. This CDR3 has 15 residues. V was clipped by 3 bases and J by 8 bases; unmatched bases: 5. The CDR3 DNA reads as TGTGCCAGCAGTTTGGCTAGCGGGGGGGCTGATGAGCAGTTCTTC. Residues: CASSLASGGADEQFF.

J is TRBJ2-3 and V is TRBV6-5; TRBD2 is a possible D gene (6 bases). The CDR3 extends over 13 amino acids. The V gene's germline CDR1 is MNHEY and CDR2 SVGAGI. Trimming took 6 bases from V and 6 from J, leaving 13 bases between them. CDR3 in DNA: TGTGCCAGCAGCCTACTGGGGGGTGATACGCAGTATTTT. Residues: CASSLLGGDTQYF.

This chain joins TRBV24-1 and TRBJ2-2; 8 bases map to TRBD2. This CDR3 spans 16 amino acids. The germline CDR1 and CDR2 sequences are KGHDR and SFDVKD. After removal of 6 bases from V and 0 bases from J, the junction contained 5 bases not matched to a gene. CDR3 in amino acids: CATSSRGGPNTGELFF. Here the CDR3 DNA reads TGTGCCACCAGTTCTCGGGGGGGACCGAACACCGGGGAGCTGTTTTTT.

The chain uses TRBV2 and TRBJ2-1; D may be TRBD2 (5 bases). The V gene's germline CDR1 is SNHLY and CDR2 FYNNEI. V lost 6 bases, J lost 3 bases, and 21 bases lay in between. The CDR3 contains 17 residues. The CDR3 loop is CASRKTVGSIGYNEQFF. CDR3 nucleotides: TGTGCCAGCAGGAAAACGGTGGGGAGTATAGGCTACAATGAGCAGTTCTTC.

In its sample, this clonotype was seen a few times. This chain uses TRBV20-1 with TRBJ1-2; D call uncertain. The CDR3 runs 14 residues. Germline-derived CDR1 and CDR2 are DFQATT and SNEGSKA (reference sequence). Trimming cost V 3 bases and J 3 bases, with 14 bases left between them. This CDR3 reads CSARPFEAHYGYTF. DNA of the CDR3: TGCAGTGCTAGGCCCTTTGAGGCGCACTATGGCTACACCTTC.

This chain connects TRBV29-1 to TRBJ1-3; D unclear. The germline V and J ends were trimmed by 5 bases and 0 bases, with 11 bases remaining between them. The CDR3 has 14 residues. Germline V gene data show CDR1 as SQVTM and CDR2 as ANQGSEA. CDR3 sequence: CSVRQSSSGNTIYF. The CDR3, as DNA: TGCAGCGTTCGTCAGAGTAGCTCTGGAAACACCATATATTTT.

This clonotype has at least ten counts. J is TRBJ2-7 and V is TRBV6-2 or TRBV6-3, with 8 bases matching TRBD1. V dropped 8 bases and J dropped 3; count of bases not matched to a gene: 3. The germline V gene encodes CDR1 MNHEY and CDR2 SVGEGT. This CDR3 contains 12 residues. The CDR3 bases are TGTGCCAGCCGGACAGGGAACTACGAGCAGTACGTC. It encodes CASRTGNYEQYV.

This clonotype was seen a few times. The chain carries TRBV20-1 and TRBJ1-2, with TRBD1 as a possible D gene (5 bases). CDR3 size: 14 residues. V lost 0 bases, J lost 6 bases, and 14 bases lay in between. Looked up from germline, CDR1 is DFQATT and CDR2 is SNEGSKA (reference sequence). CDR3 loop: CSARDSGLADGYTF. As DNA, the CDR3 is TGCAGTGCTAGAGATTCGGGGCTCGCGGATGGCTACACCTTC.

V is TRBV12-3 or TRBV12-4 and J is TRBJ1-1; D is ambiguous. The CDR3 length is 16 residues. Trimming removed 1 base from V and 0 bases from J, with 12 bases in between. CDR3 in DNA: TGTGCCAGCAGTTTAGAAGGTGGCAATCTGAACACTGAAGCTTTCTTT. It specifies CASSLEGGNLNTEAFF.

V is TRBV28 and J is TRBJ1-6, with 8 bases identical to TRBD1. This CDR3 is built from 14 residues. The germline gives CDR1 MDHEN, CDR2 SYDVKM. The V and J ends lost 6 bases and 7 bases, in that order; junction bases with no gene match: 5. CDR3 region: CASSRQGLNSPLHF. The CDR3 DNA reads as TGTGCCAGCAGCCGACAGGGGCTGAATTCACCCCTCCACTTT.

A few counts support this clonotype. The chain links TRBV12-3 or TRBV12-4 to TRBJ2-4; D is tentatively TRBD1 or TRBD2 (5 bases each). This CDR3 region has 14 residues. V was shortened by 7 bases and J by 0 bases, with 10 bases between the two germline ends. The DNA of the CDR3 is TGTGCCAGCACCGGGGACCTAGCCAAAAACATTCAGTACTTC. Its translation: CASTGDLAKNIQYF.

The J gene is TRBJ1-2, the V gene TRBV12-5, with D possibly being TRBD1 (6 bases). Germline V lookup: CDR1 LGHNT, CDR2 FRNRAP. This CDR3 comprises 13 residues. Trimming took 5 bases from V and 6 from J, leaving 13 bases between them. The CDR3 coding sequence is TGTGCTAGTGGTACTCAGGGGCCACATGGCTACACCTTC. Translation: CASGTQGPHGYTF. Full variable domain (outside the CDR3, taken from reference TRBV12-5 and TRBJ1-2): DARVTQTPRHKVTEMGQEVTMRCQPILGHNTVFWYRQTMMQGLELLAYFRNRAPLDDSGMPKDRFSAEMPDATLATLKIQPSEPRDSAVYFCASGTQGPHGYTFGSGTRLTVV.

This clonotype was seen more than once but under ten times. The rearrangement uses TRBV15 and TRBJ2-7, with 8 bases that match TRBD2. The CDR3 is 14 amino acids. V lost 3 bases and J lost 3; bases outside the gene matches: 4. Germline V gene sequence: CDR1 LNHNV, CDR2 YYDKDF (reference sequence). CDR3 nucleotides: TGTGCCACCAGCAGGACTAGCGACTTCTACGAGCAGTACTTC. Its protein product is CATSRTSDFYEQYF.

This clonotype was observed a few times. The chain couples TRBV12-3 or TRBV12-4 to TRBJ1-5; maybe TRBD1 (5 bases). The CDR3 extends over 15 amino acids. The V and J ends lost 6 bases and 7 bases respectively, with 19 bases between them. The CDR3 is CASRPSGRGSQPQHF. DNA for the CDR3: TGTGCCAGCAGGCCTTCGGGACGAGGAAGCCAGCCCCAGCATTTT.